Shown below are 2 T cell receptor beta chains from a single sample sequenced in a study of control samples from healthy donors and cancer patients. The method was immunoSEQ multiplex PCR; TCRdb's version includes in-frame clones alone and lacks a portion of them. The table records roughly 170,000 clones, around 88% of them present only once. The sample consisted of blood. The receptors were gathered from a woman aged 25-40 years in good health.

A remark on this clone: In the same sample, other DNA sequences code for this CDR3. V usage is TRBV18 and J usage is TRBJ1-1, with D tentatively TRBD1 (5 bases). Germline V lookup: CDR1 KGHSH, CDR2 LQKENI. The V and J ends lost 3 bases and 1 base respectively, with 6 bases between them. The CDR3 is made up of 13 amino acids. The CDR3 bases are TGTGCCAGCTCACCGGGGGGGAACACTGAAGCTTTCTTT. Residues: CASSPGGNTEAFF.

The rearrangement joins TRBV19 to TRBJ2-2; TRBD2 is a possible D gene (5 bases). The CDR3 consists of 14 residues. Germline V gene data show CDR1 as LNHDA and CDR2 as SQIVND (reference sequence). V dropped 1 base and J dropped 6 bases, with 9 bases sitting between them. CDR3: CASSIVEGSGELFF. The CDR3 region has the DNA TGTGCCAGTAGTATAGTCGAGGGTTCCGGGGAGCTGTTTTTT.